The 2 T cell receptor beta chains in this list originate from one sample, sequenced in a study of blood T cell repertoires in COVID-19. Assay: immunoSEQ multiplex PCR; the TCRdb copy retains only in-frame clones and omits some. The table shows tens of thousands of clones, with roughly four fifths occurring only once. Material for sequencing was peripheral blood. Receptor source: a woman in her fifties or sixties with acute or convalescent COVID-19.

A remark on this clone: One end of the junction is discordant with germline, which a read error may explain. The rearrangement uses TRBV6-6 and TRBJ2-7; 9 nucleotides agree with TRBD2. This CDR3 contains 12 residues. Germline-derived CDR1 and CDR2 are MNHNY and SVGAGI (reference sequence). CDR3 nucleotides: TGTGCCAGCAGTTACGGGGCCGTAGCGGGGGATTTC. This codes for CASSYGAVAGDF.

CDR3 residues: CASSLTPPREQYF. The CDR3 nucleotides read TGTGCCAGCAGCCTGACTCCCCCGAGGGAGCAGTACTTC. The chain links TRBV7-2 to TRBJ2-7; no firm D call. The germline CDR1 and CDR2 sequences are SGHTA and FQGNSA. V lost 5 bases and J lost 7, with 15 bases in between. The CDR3 spans 13 residues.